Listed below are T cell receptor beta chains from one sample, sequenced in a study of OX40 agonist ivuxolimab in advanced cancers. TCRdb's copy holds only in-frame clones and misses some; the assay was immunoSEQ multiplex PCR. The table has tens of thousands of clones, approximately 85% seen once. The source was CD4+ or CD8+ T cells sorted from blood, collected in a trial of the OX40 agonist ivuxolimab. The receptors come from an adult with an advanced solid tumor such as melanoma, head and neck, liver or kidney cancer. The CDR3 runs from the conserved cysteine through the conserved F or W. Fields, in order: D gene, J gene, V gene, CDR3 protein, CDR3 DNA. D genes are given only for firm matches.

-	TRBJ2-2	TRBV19	CASGPETNTGELFF	TGTGCCTCGGGCCCCGAGACGAACACCGGGGAGCTGTTTTTT
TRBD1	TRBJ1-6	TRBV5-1	CASSHDADRGNSPLHF	TGCGCCAGCAGCCATGACGCGGACAGGGGTAATTCACCCCTCCACTTT
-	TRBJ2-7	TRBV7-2	CASSLWAGSTYEQYF	TGTGCCAGCAGCTTATGGGCAGGGTCGACCTACGAGCAGTACTTC
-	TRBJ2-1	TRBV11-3	CASSLDAGEQFF	TGTGCCAGCAGCTTAGATGCGGGTGAACAGTTCTTC
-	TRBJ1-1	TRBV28	CASSSSLNKQSKAFF	TGTGCCAGCAGTTCCTCGCTTAACAAGCAATCCAAAGCTTTCTTT
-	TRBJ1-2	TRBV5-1	CASSLWDRSTGYTF	TGCGCCAGCAGCTTATGGGACCGAAGTACGGGCTACACCTTC
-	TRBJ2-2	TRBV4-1	CASSQATKLTGELFF	TGCGCCAGCAGCCAAGCAACCAAACTAACCGGGGAGCTGTTTTTT
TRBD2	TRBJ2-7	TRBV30	CAWSPGLAGSSYEQYF	TGTGCCTGGAGCCCAGGACTAGCGGGGTCCTCCTACGAGCAGTACTTC
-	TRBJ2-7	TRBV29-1	CSVDPQGSDEQYF	TGCAGCGTTGACCCCCAGGGGTCCGACGAGCAGTACTTC
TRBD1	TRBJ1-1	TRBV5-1	CASSLAGTVSEAFF	TGCGCCAGCAGCTTGGCTGGGACAGTCTCTGAAGCTTTCTTT